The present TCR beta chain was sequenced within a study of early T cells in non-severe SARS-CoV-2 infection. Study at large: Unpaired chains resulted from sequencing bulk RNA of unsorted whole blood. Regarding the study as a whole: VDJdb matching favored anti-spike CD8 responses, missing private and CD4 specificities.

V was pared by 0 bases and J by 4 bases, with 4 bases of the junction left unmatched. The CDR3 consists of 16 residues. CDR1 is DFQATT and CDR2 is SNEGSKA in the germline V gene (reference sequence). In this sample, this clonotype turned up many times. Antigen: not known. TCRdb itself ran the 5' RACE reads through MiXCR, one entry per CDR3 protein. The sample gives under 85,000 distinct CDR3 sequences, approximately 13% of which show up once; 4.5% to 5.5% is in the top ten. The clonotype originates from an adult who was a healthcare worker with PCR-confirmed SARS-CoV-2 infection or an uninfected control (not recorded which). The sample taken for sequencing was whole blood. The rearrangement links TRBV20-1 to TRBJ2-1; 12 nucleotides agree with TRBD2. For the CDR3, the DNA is TGCAGTGCTAGAGATAGGACTAGCGGGGCTTACAATGAGCAGTTCTTC. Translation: CSARDRTSGAYNEQFF.